This TCR beta chain was recovered during a study of control samples from healthy donors and cancer patients. Trimming took 4 bases from V and 6 from J; bases not matched to a gene: 6. CDR1 and CDR2 (germline): LGHNA, YNFKEQ. CDR3 length: 15 amino acids. The table came from immunoSEQ multiplex PCR; TCRdb's copy has only in-frame clones and leaves some out. The table lists approximately 140,000 clones, 80% to 95% of them singletons. The specimen was blood. The sequence came from a man between 18 and 29 years old in good health. This rearrangement joins TRBV4-2 to TRBJ2-2; 9 bases are a match to TRBD2. Written as DNA, the CDR3 is TGTGCCAGCAGCCCCGGGAAGCGGGAGGCCGGGGAGCTGTTTTTT. Protein product: CASSPGKREAGELFF.